The entry below describes one T cell receptor beta chain. This specimen belongs to a study of cytomegalovirus exposure and HLA in healthy donors. PCR used 60 Vbeta primers and 13 Jbeta primers. Using immunoSEQ multiplex PCR, the repertoire was profiled, and TCRdb retains in-frame clones only, with some absent. Of some 150,000 clones listed, about 85% were seen once; the top ten hold about 2.3%. This CDR3 is 14 amino acids long. Trimming pared 5 bases from V and 8 bases from J, leaving 18 bases between. Germline V gene lookup returns CDR1 SGHTA and CDR2 FQGNSA. This chain joins TRBV7-2 and TRBJ1-2; weak D call: TRBD1 (5 bases). Input material: PBMCs. This clonotype was sampled from a woman between 18 and 29 years old in good health and CMV-seronegative. In DNA form, the CDR3 reads TGTGCCAGCAGCGGGGGGGTCCTAGGGAAGGGCTACACCTTC. Translated, it gives CASSGGVLGKGYTF.